Reported below is one TCR beta chain. Its antigen is undetermined. Germline V gene data show CDR1 as MNHEY and CDR2 as SMNVEV (reference sequence). The CDR3 length is 14 residues. V shed 3 bases and J shed 2 bases, with 11 bases lying between them. Produced via immunoSEQ multiplex PCR; TCRdb's table is partial and in-frame only. Here the sample spans around 2.1 million clones, 85% to 95% being singletons. This sample is part of a study of shared clonotypes between healthy human individuals. Study-level background: Used for every donor were three CD4 naive, three CD4 memory, two CD8 naive and one CD8 memory plate. The study's findings and limits: Non-shared clonotypes were found to have lower generation probabilities than the clonotypes that were shared by all four of the sorted-subset donors.

Selected positively for CCR7 and CD45RO-negative, naive CD8 cells excluded terminally differentiated effector memory CD45RA+ cells. The study drew its donors from healthy HIV-negative adults without recent acute infections or vaccinations. The receptor comes from a man aged 18 to 29 in good health. Some clones in this sample may be carry-over from other donors' samples. The chain has TRBV27 and TRBJ2-7; possibly TRBD1 for D (6 bases). Sequenced sample: naive CD8+ T cells from PBMCs. The CDR3 region has the DNA TGTGCCAGCAGTTTCGAGACAGGTACCTACGAGCAGTACTTC. As protein: CASSFETGTYEQYF.